The 16 T cell receptor beta chains presented below share a single source sample, sequenced in a study of blood T cell repertoires in COVID-19. Some clones are missing from TCRdb's copy, which holds only in-frame ones; the method was immunoSEQ multiplex PCR. The data show 260,000 or so clones, 80% to 90% seen once. Material for sequencing was PBMCs or T cells enriched from blood (not recorded which). Receptors originate from a woman aged 40 to 50 who had been exposed to COVID-19.

CDR3 nucleotide sequence: TGTGCCAGCAGTGAGCAGGGTTATAATGAAAAACTGTTTTTT. It translates to CASSEQGYNEKLFF. The gene calls are TRBV2 and TRBJ1-4, with D maybe TRBD1 (5 bases). V was shortened by 3 bases and J by 4 bases, with 9 bases between the two germline ends. The length of the CDR3 is 14 residues. Germline CDR1 and CDR2: SNHLY and FYNNEI.

The rearrangement links TRBV4-2 to TRBJ2-5; the match to TRBD2 covers 7 bases. V gave up 1 base and J gave up 4 bases; unmatched junction bases: 12. The CDR3 runs 17 residues. CDR1 is LGHNA, CDR2 YNFKEQ, per germline. The chain's CDR3 is CASSQGGSRWVVETQYF. The CDR3 coding sequence is TGTGCCAGCAGCCAAGGCGGGAGCAGGTGGGTGGTAGAGACCCAGTACTTC.

The chain uses TRBV21-1 and TRBJ1-2; TRBD1, the D gene given by the table, was not confirmed from the DNA. TRBV21-1 is tagged as a pseudogene. The CDR3 consists of 14 residues. The CDR3 DNA is TGTGCCAGCAGTTCCGGGACAGGGGCCTATGGCTACACCTTC. Translated: CASSSGTGAYGYTF.

The chain is built from TRBV14 and TRBJ1-1, with D perhaps TRBD1 (6 bases). The germline V gene has CDR1 SGHDN and CDR2 FVKESK. Trimming cost V 6 bases and J 3 bases, with 14 bases left between them. The CDR3 runs 14 residues. In DNA, the CDR3 is TGTGCCAGCAGGGAAGGGGGGGCTTACACTGAAGCTTTCTTT. Its translation is CASREGGAYTEAFF.

This sequence joins TRBV3-1 (or the pseudogene TRBV3-2) and TRBJ1-6; TRBD1 might be the D (6 bases). The germline gives CDR1 LGHDT, CDR2 YNNKEL (reference sequence). This CDR3 has 16 residues. V gave up 4 bases and J gave up 7 bases, with 17 bases separating them. CDR3: CASSRTPGQLNSPLHF. The CDR3 coding sequence is TGTGCCAGCAGCCGAACACCGGGACAACTGAATTCACCCCTCCACTTT.

Only one count was recorded for this clone. The chain combines TRBV6-1 with TRBJ1-5; 8 positions match TRBD1. J was trimmed by 1 base and V by 4 bases; bases with no gene match: 6. The CDR3 contains 16 residues. CDR1 MNHNS and CDR2 SASEGT come from the germline V gene. The CDR3 region is CASSGQGRLSNQPQHF. CDR3 coding DNA: TGTGCCAGCAGTGGACAGGGGAGGTTGAGCAATCAGCCCCAGCATTTT.

The CDR3 here is CASGRGGEAFF. The DNA for the CDR3 is TGCGCCAGCGGACGAGGAGGTGAAGCTTTCTTT. The genes are TRBV5-1 and TRBJ1-1; no clear D. V lost 7 bases, J lost 7 bases, and 11 bases lay in between. CDR3 length equals 11 residues. CDR1 and CDR2 (germline): SGHRS, YFSETQ.

The V and J genes are TRBV18 and TRBJ1-5, with D unresolved. Per germline, CDR1 KGHSH and CDR2 LQKENI. This CDR3 has 14 amino acids. Trimming cost V 6 bases and J 7 bases, with 16 bases left between them. For the CDR3, the DNA is TGTGCCAGCTCCGTGTCAGAGGGCGGCCAGCCCCAGCATTTT. Its translation: CASSVSEGGQPQHF.

This clone appeared a few times. V and J are TRBV19 and TRBJ2-3; tentative D call: TRBD1 (5 bases). The CDR3 spans 13 residues. The V end was cut by 6 bases, the J end by 4 bases, with 11 bases between. The germline V gene encodes CDR1 LNHDA and CDR2 SQIVND (reference sequence). The CDR3 here is CASRVKGADTQYF. The CDR3 DNA sequence: TGTGCCAGTAGGGTAAAAGGGGCAGATACGCAGTATTTT.

The chain joins TRBV7-3 to TRBJ2-1; 9 nucleotides line up with TRBD1. The CDR3 extends over 15 amino acids. Germline assignment: CDR1 SGHTA and CDR2 FQGTGA. The J segment lost 2 bases and the V segment lost 6 bases, leaving 5 bases of the junction unmatched. CDR3 loop: CASSLGTGPYNEQFF. The CDR3 DNA is TGTGCCAGCAGTCTCGGGACAGGGCCCTACAATGAGCAGTTCTTC. Based on the CDR3 plus reference TRBV7-3 and TRBJ2-1, the full variable domain is GAGVSQTPSNKVTEKGKYVELRCDPISGHTALYWYRQSLGQGPEFLIYFQGTGAADDSGLPNDRFFAVRPEGSVSTLKIQRTERGDSAVYLCASSLGTGPYNEQFFGPGTRLTVL.

About this clone: The sample carries other DNA sequences with the same CDR3. The V gene is TRBV5-4, the J gene TRBJ1-2; D gene unclear. CDR3 length: 15 residues. The V end lost 3 bases, the J end lost 1 base, and 13 bases lay between the germline ends. The germline V gene has CDR1 SGHNT and CDR2 YYREEE (reference sequence). The CDR3 protein is CASSSPGGNNYGYTF. CDR3 in DNA: TGTGCCAGCAGCTCCCCCGGAGGAAATAACTATGGCTACACCTTC.

This clone was counted once. The V and J genes are TRBV27 and TRBJ1-2, with TRBD1 matching over 7 bases. V trimming: 5 bases; J trimming: 8 bases; junction bases outside the gene matches: 5. Looked up from germline, CDR1 is MNHEY and CDR2 is SMNVEV (reference sequence). The CDR3 extends over 12 amino acids. Written as DNA, the CDR3 is TGTGCCAGCAGTAAGGGACAGAACGGCTACACCTTC. Translating it yields CASSKGQNGYTF.

This rearrangement joins TRBV5-1 to TRBJ2-1; 11 nucleotides match TRBD2. CDR1 and CDR2 (germline): SGHRS, YFSETQ. The length of the CDR3 is 15 residues. Losses at the gene ends were 0 bases for V and 10 bases for J; bases not matched to a gene: 6. The CDR3 sequence is CASSLVAGGPGEQFF. CDR3 coding DNA: TGCGCCAGCAGCTTGGTAGCGGGGGGGCCTGGCGAGCAGTTCTTC.

This clone showed up just a few times. The chain joins TRBV19 to TRBJ2-1, with D unresolved. Trimming took off 6 bases at V and 0 bases at J, with 9 bases between the two ends. This CDR3 has 14 residues. The germline V gene has CDR1 LNHDA and CDR2 SQIVND (reference sequence). In nucleotides, the CDR3 is TGTGCCAGTAGCCTTGAGAGCTCCTACAATGAGCAGTTCTTC. Amino acids: CASSLESSYNEQFF.

The gene calls are TRBV18 and TRBJ2-3; 10 bases agree with TRBD2. The J segment lost 3 bases and the V segment lost 2 bases, leaving 5 bases of the junction unmatched. The germline V gene encodes CDR1 KGHSH and CDR2 LQKENI. This CDR3 has 16 amino acids. DNA of the CDR3: TGTGCCAGCTCACCAAGGCAAGCGGGGGGGACAGATACGCAGTATTTT. Protein: CASSPRQAGGTDTQYF.

The genes are TRBV3-1 (or the pseudogene TRBV3-2) and TRBJ2-3; 8 bases line up with TRBD1. Germline CDR1 LGHDT, CDR2 YNNKEL (reference sequence). The CDR3 extends over 16 amino acids. J gave up 2 bases and V 2 bases, and 6 bases lay outside the gene matches. The CDR3 loop reads CASSQMTGANTDTQYF. As DNA, the CDR3 is TGTGCCAGCAGCCAAATGACAGGGGCGAACACAGATACGCAGTATTTT.